This T cell receptor beta chain was documented in a study of OX40 agonist ivuxolimab in advanced cancers. The CDR3 is 15 residues long. CDR1 GTSNPN and CDR2 SVGIG come from the germline V gene (reference sequence). V was clipped by 0 bases and J by 7 bases; unmatched bases: 11. TCRdb's copy holds only in-frame clones and misses some; the assay was immunoSEQ multiplex PCR. The sample includes some 50,000 clones, roughly 88% seen only once; the top ten take approximately 1.6%. The source of this sequence is an adult with an advanced solid tumor such as melanoma, head and neck, liver or kidney cancer. Material: CD4+ or CD8+ T cells sorted from blood, obtained in a trial of the OX40 agonist ivuxolimab. The gene calls are TRBV30 and TRBJ2-7; 8 bases fit TRBD1. The CDR3 bases are TGTGCCTGGAGTGTTGGATGGCAGGGGGCGCGAGAGCAGTACTTC. Amino acids: CAWSVGWQGAREQYF.